The sequence of this T cell receptor (beta chain) was determined in a study of post-analysis software for immune sequencing data. cDNA libraries of TCR beta carried unique molecular identifiers. Via MiXCR, TCRdb re-called the PCR reads, giving one row per CDR3 protein. The data contain hundreds of thousands of distinct CDR3 sequences, around 50% of them singletons. The CDR3 is 15 residues long. Per the germline V gene, CDR1 is SGHRS and CDR2 is YFSETQ. With 1 base removed from V and 4 bases from J, the gap between germline ends came to 14 bases. Study-level points and caveats: A few TRBV segments (TRBV5-6, TRBV5-1 and TRBV20-1 among them) occurred more frequently in patients than in controls.

Note on this clonotype: Its matching antigen is unknown.

V usage is TRBV5-1 and J usage is TRBJ2-5; perhaps TRBD2 as D (5 bases). This receptor was obtained from a girl aged 5 to 17 with multiple sclerosis. The sequenced sample consisted of blood. DNA for the CDR3: TGCGCCAGCAGCTTGAGGGTCGGGATTTTAGAGACCCAGTACTTC. The encoded protein is CASSLRVGILETQYF.